These T cell receptor beta chains were read from a single sample in a study of prognosis after radiotherapy for stage I lung cancer. TCRdb reprocessed the multiplex PCR reads with MiXCR, giving one entry per CDR3 protein. The sample lists fewer than 40,000 distinct CDR3 sequences, about 32% occurring once. The source was PBMCs, collected before or after stereotactic body radiation therapy (not recorded which). The receptors shown here come from a donor over 45 with non-small cell lung cancer. The CDR3 runs from the conserved cysteine through the conserved F or W. Each record gives: J gene, V gene, D gene, clone size, CDR3 DNA, CDR3 protein. D genes are given only for firm matches. The size field is filled for only some rows; it gives once, few, many or a size class.

j_gene: TRBJ2-3
v_gene: TRBV6-1
d_gene: TRBD2
abundance: many
CDR3nt: TGTGCCAGCAGTGAAGTCCTAGCGGGAGCGGGAGATACGCAGTATTTT
CDR3aa: CASSEVLAGAGDTQYF

j_gene: TRBJ1-1
v_gene: TRBV19
d_gene: NA
abundance: NA
CDR3nt: TGTGCCAGTAAGCGCACGGCGGGCTCGAACACTGAAGCTTTCTTT
CDR3aa: CASKRTAGSNTEAFF

j_gene: TRBJ1-5
v_gene: TRBV4-1
d_gene: NA
abundance: many
CDR3nt: TGCGCCAGCAGCCAAGTTGGACGGGGTTATAGCAATCAGCCCCAGCATTTT
CDR3aa: CASSQVGRGYSNQPQHF

j_gene: TRBJ2-3
v_gene: TRBV15
d_gene: TRBD2
abundance: many
CDR3nt: TGTGCCACCGCAGGGAGGGCGGGAGTCACAGATACGCAGTATTTT
CDR3aa: CATAGRAGVTDTQYF

j_gene: TRBJ1-6
v_gene: TRBV19
d_gene: NA
abundance: many
CDR3nt: TGTGCCAGTATCGATCATTCGGGGTCACACTCACCCCTCCACTTT
CDR3aa: CASIDHSGSHSPLHF

j_gene: TRBJ1-5
v_gene: TRBV4-1
d_gene: TRBD1
abundance: NA
CDR3nt: TGCGCCAGCAGCCAAGTGACAGGGAGTAATCAGCCCCAGCATTTT
CDR3aa: CASSQVTGSNQPQHF

j_gene: TRBJ1-4
v_gene: TRBV7-9
d_gene: TRBD1
abundance: many
CDR3nt: TGTGCCAGCAGCTTAGGACAGGGGCGAGGAACTAATGAAAAACTGTTTTTT
CDR3aa: CASSLGQGRGTNEKLFF

j_gene: TRBJ2-1
v_gene: TRBV19
d_gene: NA
abundance: many
CDR3nt: TGTGCCAGTAGTATTCCCAAGACTAGTGAGCAGTTCTTC
CDR3aa: CASSIPKTSEQFF

j_gene: TRBJ2-3
v_gene: TRBV5-4
d_gene: NA
abundance: many
CDR3nt: TGTGCCAGCAGCTCGGACAGCACAGATACGCAGTATTTT
CDR3aa: CASSSDSTDTQYF

j_gene: TRBJ1-5
v_gene: TRBV27
d_gene: NA
abundance: many
CDR3nt: TGTGCCAGCAGTTTATCGATGAGTCAGCCCCAGCATTTT
CDR3aa: CASSLSMSQPQHF

j_gene: TRBJ1-5
v_gene: TRBV19
d_gene: NA
abundance: many
CDR3nt: TGTGCCAGTAGTTCATTTCGGTATAGCAATCAGCCCCAGCATTTT
CDR3aa: CASSSFRYSNQPQHF

j_gene: TRBJ1-4
v_gene: TRBV18
d_gene: NA
abundance: NA
CDR3nt: TGTGCCAGCTCCCGAAACCAGATAACAACTAATGAAAAACTGTTTTTT
CDR3aa: CASSRNQITTNEKLFF

j_gene: TRBJ2-1
v_gene: TRBV19
d_gene: NA
abundance: once
CDR3nt: TGTGCCAGTAGTATAAAGGGAACGGGCGGAGAGCAGTTCTTC
CDR3aa: CASSIKGTGGEQFF

j_gene: TRBJ2-2
v_gene: TRBV28
d_gene: TRBD1
abundance: many
CDR3nt: TGTGCCGGCCGACAGGGGGCCTCCGGGGAGCTGTTTTTT
CDR3aa: CAGRQGASGELFF

j_gene: TRBJ2-2
v_gene: TRBV2
d_gene: NA
abundance: once
CDR3nt: TGTGCCAGCAGTAACCTATCGGGTGAGAACACCGGGGAGCTGTTTTTT
CDR3aa: CASSNLSGENTGELFF

j_gene: TRBJ1-2
v_gene: TRBV6-2/TRBV6-3
d_gene: NA
abundance: NA
CDR3nt: TGTGCCAGCAGTATCCTTGGTGGCTGCAACTTC
CDR3aa: CASSILGGCNF

j_gene: TRBJ2-7
v_gene: TRBV6-1
d_gene: NA
abundance: many
CDR3nt: TGTGCCACCCAAAGAATTTACGAGCAGTACTTC
CDR3aa: CATQRIYEQYF

j_gene: TRBJ2-7
v_gene: TRBV12-5
d_gene: TRBD2
abundance: many
CDR3nt: TGTGCTAGTAGCGGGAGATCCTACGAGCAGTACTTC
CDR3aa: CASSGRSYEQYF

j_gene: TRBJ2-7
v_gene: TRBV27
d_gene: TRBD2
abundance: many
CDR3nt: TGTGCCAGCAGTTTATGGGGGGGGACTAGCGGCCGAGGGGAGCAGTACTTC
CDR3aa: CASSLWGGTSGRGEQYF

j_gene: TRBJ1-2
v_gene: TRBV6-2/TRBV6-3
d_gene: TRBD1
abundance: medium-sized
CDR3nt: TGTGCCAGCACTCCCGTCACCGGGACAGGGGGCTATGGCTACACCTTC
CDR3aa: CASTPVTGTGGYGYTF

j_gene: TRBJ2-7
v_gene: TRBV27
d_gene: TRBD2
abundance: NA
CDR3nt: TGTGCCAGCAGTTTATCGGTTGACTATCGGGAGGTCCCTCTCTACGAGCAGTACTTC
CDR3aa: CASSLSVDYREVPLYEQYF

j_gene: TRBJ2-7
v_gene: TRBV9
d_gene: TRBD2
abundance: many
CDR3nt: TGTGCCAGCAGCGTAGGGGGCGGGGGTTACGAGCAGTACTTC
CDR3aa: CASSVGGGGYEQYF

j_gene: TRBJ2-7
v_gene: TRBV2
d_gene: NA
abundance: many
CDR3nt: TGTGCCAGCAGTGAACATGGAGGGTTGGTGATGTACGAGCAGTACTTC
CDR3aa: CASSEHGGLVMYEQYF

j_gene: TRBJ2-4
v_gene: TRBV5-6
d_gene: TRBD1
abundance: NA
CDR3nt: TGTGCCAGCAGCTTGGTGGTCAGGGGGCGTGGGGCCAAAAACATTCAGTACTTC
CDR3aa: CASSLVVRGRGAKNIQYF

j_gene: TRBJ2-2
v_gene: TRBV5-1
d_gene: NA
abundance: NA
CDR3nt: TGCGCCAGCAGCTTGTTGGTAGCCGGAGACACCGGGGAGCTGTTCTTT
CDR3aa: CASSLLVAGDTGELFF

j_gene: TRBJ2-5
v_gene: TRBV5-1
d_gene: NA
abundance: many
CDR3nt: TGCGCCAGCAGCTTGGCCGGTCGCCAGGGAAGTGGGGAGACCCAGTACTTC
CDR3aa: CASSLAGRQGSGETQYF

j_gene: TRBJ1-5
v_gene: TRBV27
d_gene: TRBD1
abundance: NA
CDR3nt: TGTGCCAGCAGTTTAGGGACAGCGAATCAGCCCCAGCATTTT
CDR3aa: CASSLGTANQPQHF

j_gene: TRBJ2-3
v_gene: TRBV7-9
d_gene: TRBD2
abundance: many
CDR3nt: TGTGCCAGCAGCTTCCCGGGACTAGCGGGAGATTTATCAGATACGCAGTATTTT
CDR3aa: CASSFPGLAGDLSDTQYF

j_gene: TRBJ1-2
v_gene: TRBV6-5
d_gene: NA
abundance: once
CDR3nt: TGTGCCAGCAGTTGGGCCGGGGGGGGAGAGTATTGCTACACCTTC
CDR3aa: CASSWAGGGEYCYTF

j_gene: TRBJ1-1
v_gene: TRBV6-2/TRBV6-3
d_gene: NA
abundance: many
CDR3nt: TGTGCCAGCAGTTACTCCAGGGTGGGCACTGAAGCTTTCTTT
CDR3aa: CASSYSRVGTEAFF

j_gene: TRBJ1-4
v_gene: TRBV7-8
d_gene: NA
abundance: NA
CDR3nt: TGTGCCAGCAGCTTAGAAATGAGACAAGGGGGTGAAAAACTGTTTTTT
CDR3aa: CASSLEMRQGGEKLFF

j_gene: TRBJ2-7
v_gene: TRBV20-1
d_gene: NA
abundance: many
CDR3nt: TGCAGTGCTAGGAGCCTAAATTTGGGAGAGCAGTACTTC
CDR3aa: CSARSLNLGEQYF

j_gene: TRBJ2-7
v_gene: TRBV9
d_gene: TRBD2
abundance: many
CDR3nt: TGTGCCAGCAGCCGAGGGACTAGCGACTCCTACGAGCAGTACTTC
CDR3aa: CASSRGTSDSYEQYF

j_gene: TRBJ1-2
v_gene: TRBV12-3/TRBV12-4
d_gene: NA
abundance: NA
CDR3nt: TGTGCCAGCAGTTTCACCCAGGGTCTCTATGGCTACACCTTC
CDR3aa: CASSFTQGLYGYTF

j_gene: TRBJ2-7
v_gene: TRBV4-1
d_gene: TRBD2
abundance: NA
CDR3nt: TGCGCCAGCAGCCAAGAAGAGCGGGAGTTAGGGCAGTACTTC
CDR3aa: CASSQEERELGQYF

j_gene: TRBJ2-3
v_gene: TRBV6-9
d_gene: NA
abundance: many
CDR3nt: TGTGCCAGCAGTTCCCGGTCCCAGGGGGGTAAGGCAGATACGCAGTATTTT
CDR3aa: CASSSRSQGGKADTQYF

j_gene: TRBJ2-7
v_gene: TRBV12-3/TRBV12-4
d_gene: NA
abundance: NA
CDR3nt: TGTGCCAGCAGTCTGGGACTGGCGGGATGCCCCTACGAGCAGTACTTC
CDR3aa: CASSLGLAGCPYEQYF

j_gene: TRBJ2-5
v_gene: TRBV5-1
d_gene: NA
abundance: many
CDR3nt: TGCGCCAGCAGCTCCCAGGGTCAAGAGACCCAGTACTTC
CDR3aa: CASSSQGQETQYF